These T cell receptor beta chains were read from a single sample in a study of shared clonotypes between healthy human individuals. The data were produced by immunoSEQ multiplex PCR, yet TCRdb's version contains in-frame clones alone and is incomplete. The sample holds millions of clones; approximately 93% are singletons and the top ten take about 0.37%. Sequencing input: naive CD4+ T cells from PBMCs. Receptors were obtained from a man younger than 35 in good health. Some clones in this sample may be carry-over from other donors' samples. Each CDR3 is given with its conserved first and last residue. Each record gives: J gene, D gene, CDR3 length, V gene, clone size, CDR3 DNA, CDR3 protein. D genes are given only for firm matches. Clone size is stated in some rows and not others, as once, few, many or a class when expanded.

TRBJ1-1,TRBD1,11,TRBV29-1,few,TGCAGCGGGTCCGGGACAGTAGGAGCTTTCTTT,CSGSGTVGAFF
TRBJ2-3,NA,15,TRBV5-1,NA,TGCGCCAGCAGATACGGTCCCGGAGGAACAGATACGCAGTATTTT,CASRYGPGGTDTQYF
TRBJ2-7,NA,14,TRBV19,NA,TGTGCCAGTAGTTTCAGCCCCGACTCCTACGAGCAGTACTTC,CASSFSPDSYEQYF
TRBJ2-5,NA,12,TRBV15,NA,TGTGCCACCAGCAGCTACCAAGAGACCCAGTACTTC,CATSSYQETQYF
TRBJ2-3,NA,14,TRBV6-5,NA,TGTGCCAGCAGTGACCGGACTGGCAGGGATACGCAGTATTTT,CASSDRTGRDTQYF
TRBJ2-6,TRBD1,17,TRBV7-8,NA,TGTGCCAGCAGAAAACCGGGACAGGGCGCTGGGGCCAACGTCCTGACTTTC,CASRKPGQGAGANVLTF
TRBJ1-4,NA,18,TRBV5-3,NA,TGTGCCAGAAGACTTGGCACGGGAAACAGGGTGACATCTGAAAAACTGTTTTTT,CARRLGTGNRVTSEKLFF
TRBJ2-7,TRBD2,16,TRBV27,once,TGTGCCAGCAGTTTGTTTTTGACTAGCGGGAGCGGCGAGCAGTACTTC,CASSLFLTSGSGEQYF
TRBJ2-5,NA,14,TRBV9,NA,TGTGCCAGCAGCGTAGGATGGTTGGGAGAGACCCAGTACTTC,CASSVGWLGETQYF
TRBJ2-6,TRBD1,19,TRBV7-7,NA,TGTGCCAGCAGCTTAGACGGTCGAACGAGGGGGCCTGGGGCCAACGTCCTGACTTTC,CASSLDGRTRGPGANVLTF
TRBJ1-1,NA,17,TRBV27,NA,TGTGCCAGCAGTCCCACAAGGGGCTTTACTAGGAACACTGAAGCTTTCTTT,CASSPTRGFTRNTEAFF
TRBJ2-5,NA,13,TRBV29-1,once,TGCAGCGTTGAATCTAGAAGCCAAGAGACCCAGTACTTC,CSVESRSQETQYF
TRBJ1-2,TRBD1,14,TRBV28,NA,TGTGCCAGCGGCGGGACAGGGGCTAACTATGGCTACACCTTC,CASGGTGANYGYTF
TRBJ2-3,TRBD2,15,TRBV4-2,NA,TGTGCCAGCAGTCCCAGCGGGAGATCCGGAAATACGCAGTATTTT,CASSPSGRSGNTQYF
TRBJ2-5,NA,15,TRBV29-1,once,TGCAGCACGATAAGGGGCGCCCCGGGTAGAGAGACCCAGTACTTC,CSTIRGAPGRETQYF
TRBJ2-5,NA,12,TRBV18,NA,TGTGCCAGCTCACCATCGGCAGAGACCCAGTACTTC,CASSPSAETQYF
TRBJ1-1,NA,13,TRBV6-1,few,TGTGCCAGCAGTGATCAACAGAACACTGAAGCTTTCTTT,CASSDQQNTEAFF
TRBJ2-2,NA,15,TRBV18,few,TGTGCCAGCTCATCCCGGGTTCAGAACACCGGGGAGCTGTTTTTT,CASSSRVQNTGELFF
TRBJ1-1,NA,13,TRBV7-9,once,TGTGCCAGCTTTCGGACAGTTAACACTGAAGCTTTCTTT,CASFRTVNTEAFF
TRBJ2-7,TRBD1,17,TRBV5-1,once,TGCGCCAGCAGCTTGGCGACGGGGGGACAGGGGTTCTACGAGCAGTACTTC,CASSLATGGQGFYEQYF
TRBJ1-4,TRBD1,14,TRBV19,NA,TGTGCCAGTCGTCGACAGGGATCTAATGAAAAACTGTTTTTT,CASRRQGSNEKLFF
TRBJ1-2,TRBD1,12,TRBV28,NA,TGTGCCAGCAGTTTCCAGGGGGTTGGCTACACCTTC,CASSFQGVGYTF
TRBJ2-1,NA,17,TRBV10-3,NA,TGTGCCATCAGTGATGTCATGGCCGAAAAATCGGGCAATGAGCAGTTCTTC,CAISDVMAEKSGNEQFF
TRBJ2-7,NA,18,TRBV28,NA,TGTGCCAGCAGTTTAGTGTGGGGGAGTAGCAGCAGCTCCTACGAGCAGTACTTC,CASSLVWGSSSSSYEQYF
TRBJ1-1,TRBD1,15,TRBV18,NA,TGTGCCAGCTCACCGGACTACAGGGGAGACACTGAAGCTTTCTTT,CASSPDYRGDTEAFF
TRBJ2-7,TRBD1,17,TRBV12-5,NA,TGTGCTAGTGGTTTGGCGTTACCGGGACAGAGGGAATACGAGCAGTACTTC,CASGLALPGQREYEQYF
TRBJ2-6,NA,15,TRBV6-5,NA,TGTGCCAGCAGTTACTCTTGGACTGGGGCCAACGTCCTGACTTTC,CASSYSWTGANVLTF
TRBJ1-2,TRBD1,15,TRBV28,NA,TGTGCCAGCAGTTCTCCGGGACAGGGGACTTATGGCTACACCTTC,CASSSPGQGTYGYTF
TRBJ2-5,NA,11,TRBV20-1,NA,TGCAGTGCTAGCGGCCAAGAGACCCAGTACTTC,CSASGQETQYF
TRBJ1-5,NA,17,TRBV6-7,NA,TGTGCCAGCAGCTTACCTCGGGAGGGCTTCGGCAATCAGCCCCAGCATTTT,CASSLPREGFGNQPQHF
TRBJ2-7,NA,14,TRBV28,NA,TGTGCCAGCAGTTTGAGGGGCAGCCCCTACGAGCAGTACTTC,CASSLRGSPYEQYF
TRBJ1-1,NA,15,TRBV6-1,NA,TGTGCCAGCAGTGAAGCCAACAGTCAACACACTGAAGCTTTCTTT,CASSEANSQHTEAFF
TRBJ1-1,NA,13,TRBV29-1,NA,TGCAGCGTTGGTGGACAGATGAACACTGAAGCTTTCTTT,CSVGGQMNTEAFF
TRBJ1-1,TRBD1,12,TRBV7-9,NA,TGTGCCAGCAGCCTGGGACAGCTTGAAGCTTTCTTT,CASSLGQLEAFF
TRBJ1-6,NA,13,TRBV6-5,NA,TGTGCCTGTGGCGGGGACTATAATTCACCCCTCCACTTT,CACGGDYNSPLHF
TRBJ1-4,TRBD1,14,TRBV5-1,NA,TGCGCCAGCAGTCTGGGACAGGTGTACGAAAAACTGTTTTTT,CASSLGQVYEKLFF
TRBJ2-5,NA,16,TRBV28,NA,TGTGCCAGCAGTACCCCCCCCGGAGGGGGTCAAGAGACCCAGTACTTC,CASSTPPGGGQETQYF
TRBJ2-6,NA,20,TRBV2,NA,TGTGCCAGCAGTCAAACCCCTTTGGGGGTGAGAATACCTGGGGCCAACGTCCTGACTTTC,CASSQTPLGVRIPGANVLTF
TRBJ2-4,NA,14,TRBV2,NA,TGTGCCAGCCGGGCATCTTTGCCACAGAACATTCAGTACTTC,CASRASLPQNIQYF
TRBJ2-3,NA,11,TRBV7-9,NA,TGTGCGAGCGCGGGTCGCGGGACGCAGTATTTT,CASAGRGTQYF
TRBJ2-2,NA,15,TRBV11-2,NA,TGTGCCAGCAGCCCCGAACCGGGAGCACTGGGGGAGCTGTTTTTT,CASSPEPGALGELFF
TRBJ2-7,TRBD2,14,TRBV4-1,NA,TGCGCCAGCAGCCTACGACTAGCTAGCCACGAGCAGTACTTC,CASSLRLASHEQYF
TRBJ2-5,TRBD1,15,TRBV28,NA,TGTGCCAGCAGTTTAGACAGGGCAGGTCAAGAGACCCAGTACTTC,CASSLDRAGQETQYF
TRBJ1-3,NA,16,TRBV28,NA,TGTGCCAGCAGTTTAGAAGGGAGAGGGTCTGGAAACACCATATATTTT,CASSLEGRGSGNTIYF
TRBJ2-3,TRBD2,14,TRBV6-1,NA,TGTGCCAGCAGGAGGGGGACTAGTGCAGATACGCAGTATTTT,CASRRGTSADTQYF
TRBJ2-7,TRBD1,13,TRBV6-5,NA,TGTGCCAGCAGCGACAGGGCACCACCTGAGCAGTACTTC,CASSDRAPPEQYF
TRBJ2-1,NA,14,TRBV29-1,NA,TGCAGCGTTGTCGGGACCGACTACTACAATGAGCAGTTCTTC,CSVVGTDYYNEQFF
TRBJ2-5,NA,13,TRBV29-1,NA,TGCAGCGTTGTCGGGGACCACGGAGAGACCCAGTACTTC,CSVVGDHGETQYF
TRBJ2-1,NA,20,TRBV27,NA,TGTGCCAGCAGTTTATTGTCGATTGGCGGTTTTGGATCTGGTTACAATGAGCAGTTCTTC,CASSLLSIGGFGSGYNEQFF
TRBJ2-7,NA,13,TRBV2,NA,TGTGCCAGCACCAGAGCGTTAGTCTACGAGCAGTACTTC,CASTRALVYEQYF
TRBJ2-5,TRBD2,13,TRBV14,NA,TGTGCCAGCAGCTCGGACGGGGGGGCGACCCAGTACTTC,CASSSDGGATQYF